The clone carrying this T cell receptor beta chain ranks as medium-sized. What it binds is not known. In the original processing: A papillary thyroid cancer distant-metastasis classifier was built from CDR3 differences across clinicopathological groups. MiXCR re-clonotyped the PCR reads for TCRdb. TCRdb's processing, not the study's, gives the V and J calls here. In the table there are about 25,000 clones, around 20% of which are singletons. The data were taken from a study of metastatic and nonmetastatic thyroid tumors. Study background: Repertoires of blood and of tissue (tumor or nodule) from malignant and benign thyroid patients were compared. Findings and caveats of the study: In both blood and tumor samples, TCR beta diversity was reported significantly higher for malignant than benign nodules.

The CDR3 is made up of 12 amino acids. Germline V gene lookup returns CDR1 MNHEY and CDR2 SVGEGT. Trimming removed 2 bases at V and 2 bases at J, with 4 bases between. Patients had received no treatment of any kind before thyroid surgery. This rearrangement joins TRBV6-2 or TRBV6-3 to TRBJ2-7; D gene uncertain. Sequenced: blood. The clonotype was recovered from a male donor with papillary thyroid cancer or a benign thyroid nodule (not recorded which). Some clones in this sample may be carry-over from other donors' samples. CDR3 sequence reads: CASSYGTYEQYF. The DNA for the CDR3 is TGTGCCAGCAGTTACGGGACCTACGAGCAGTACTTC.